The T cell receptor beta chain described here comes from a study of T cell changes during pregnancy in multiple sclerosis. Clones were read by immunoSEQ multiplex PCR, and TCRdb kept only the in-frame ones, dropping some. The sample holds roughly 69,000 clones; around 90% are singletons and the top ten take about 0.3%. V lost 2 bases to trimming and J lost 6 bases, with 7 bases between them. The CDR3 is 11 amino acids. Germline lookup yields CDR1 GTSNPN and CDR2 SVGIG (reference sequence). The receptor was isolated from a female donor in good health, enrolled as a control in a pregnancy study. The material was CD4+ T cells from peripheral blood mononuclear cells, obtained in the third trimester of pregnancy. The chain employs TRBV30 and TRBJ1-1; D call uncertain. CDR3 nucleotides: TGTGCCTGGAGTAGAGAGGCTGAAGCTTTCTTT. This codes for CAWSREAEAFF.